This TCR beta chain derives from a study of blood T cell repertoires in COVID-19. On the study more broadly: Spain, Italy and the United States supplied samples that represented acute and convalescent COVID-19. PBMCs, B-cell-depleted T cells, or T cells provided the cDNA or gDNA that made up the material.

Per the original data handling: Using reference gene primer amplification, nucleated cell counts were estimated. Data came from immunoSEQ multiplex PCR; TCRdb stores just in-frame clones and leaves some out. The V and J calls and clone size were taken over from that table, and D and trimming were inferred from the DNA. The sample consists of 270,000 or so clones, roughly 88% of them appearing once. The germline V gene encodes CDR1 SGHDT and CDR2 YYEEEE. CDR3 length: 10 residues. The V and J ends lost 9 bases and 8 bases respectively, with 11 bases between them. J is TRBJ1-2 and V is TRBV5-6; D remains unclear. This TCR came from a woman aged 25-40 years with active or convalescent COVID-19. Sequencing input: peripheral blood. The CDR3 DNA follows: TGTGCCACCCCCCCGGGGGGCTACACCTTC. Encoded protein: CATPPGGYTF.